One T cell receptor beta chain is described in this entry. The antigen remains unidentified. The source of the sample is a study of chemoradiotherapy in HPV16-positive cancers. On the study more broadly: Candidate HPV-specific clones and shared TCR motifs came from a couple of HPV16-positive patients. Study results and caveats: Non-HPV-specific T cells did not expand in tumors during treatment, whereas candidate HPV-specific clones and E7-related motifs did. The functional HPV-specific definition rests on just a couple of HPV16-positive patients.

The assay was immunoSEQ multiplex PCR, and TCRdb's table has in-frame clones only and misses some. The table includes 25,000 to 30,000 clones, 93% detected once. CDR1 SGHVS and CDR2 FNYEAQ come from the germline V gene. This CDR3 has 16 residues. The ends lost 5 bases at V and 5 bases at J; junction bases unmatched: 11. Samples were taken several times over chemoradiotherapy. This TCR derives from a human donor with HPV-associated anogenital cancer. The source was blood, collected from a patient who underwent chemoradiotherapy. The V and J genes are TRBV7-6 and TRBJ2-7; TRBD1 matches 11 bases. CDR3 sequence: CASSISTGTGGNEQYF. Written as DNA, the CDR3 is TGTGCCAGCAGCATCTCGACCGGGACAGGGGGTAACGAGCAGTACTTC.